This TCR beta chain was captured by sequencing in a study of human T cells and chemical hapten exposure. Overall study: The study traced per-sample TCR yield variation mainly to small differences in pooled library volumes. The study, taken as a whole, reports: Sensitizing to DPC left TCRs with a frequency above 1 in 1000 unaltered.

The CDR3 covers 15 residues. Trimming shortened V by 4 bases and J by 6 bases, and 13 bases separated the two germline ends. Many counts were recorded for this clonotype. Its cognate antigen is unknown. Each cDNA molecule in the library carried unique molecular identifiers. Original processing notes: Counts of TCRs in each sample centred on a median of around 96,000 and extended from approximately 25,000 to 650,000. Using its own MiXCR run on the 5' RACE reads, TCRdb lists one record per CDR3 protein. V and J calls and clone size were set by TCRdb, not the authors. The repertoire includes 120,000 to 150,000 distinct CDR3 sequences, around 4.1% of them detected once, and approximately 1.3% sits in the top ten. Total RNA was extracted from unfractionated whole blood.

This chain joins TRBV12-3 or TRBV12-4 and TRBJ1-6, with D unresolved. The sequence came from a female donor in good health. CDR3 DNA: TGTGCCAGCAGTTCCCGCAGAGGCTCTAATTCACCCCTCCACTTT. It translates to CASSSRRGSNSPLHF.